The 19 T cell receptor beta chains presented below share a single source sample, sequenced in a study of early T cells in non-severe SARS-CoV-2 infection. TCRdb re-called the 5' RACE reads through MiXCR, storing one row per CDR3 protein. The table shows some 81,000 distinct CDR3 sequences, with around 16% occurring only once. Sequenced sample: whole blood. The receptors here all came from an adult who was a healthcare worker with PCR-confirmed SARS-CoV-2 infection or an uninfected control (not recorded which).

V and J are TRBV6-6 and TRBJ2-1; D remains unclear. This CDR3 is 14 amino acids long. CDR1 and CDR2 from the germline V gene are MNHNY and SVGAGI (reference sequence). The V end was cut by 2 bases, the J end by 3 bases, with 8 bases between. CDR3 amino acids: CASSYSSVYNEQFF. The CDR3 nucleotides read TGTGCCAGCAGTTACAGTTCAGTCTACAATGAGCAGTTCTTC.

The rearrangement links TRBV9 to TRBJ1-1; possibly TRBD1 for D (6 bases). The CDR3 has 16 amino acids. V shed 4 bases and J shed 1 base, with 17 bases lying between them. CDR1 and CDR2 from the germline V gene are SGDLS and YYNGEE. Here the CDR3 reads CASSPAGQTQNTEAFF. The CDR3 DNA reads TGTGCCAGCAGCCCCGCCGGACAGACTCAGAACACTGAAGCTTTCTTT.

This clonotype was counted between two and nine times. The chain is built from TRBV29-1 and TRBJ2-1, with 13 bases that match TRBD2. Trimming removed 7 bases from V and 9 bases from J; junction bases left unmatched: 15. This CDR3 region has 16 residues. The germline V gene encodes CDR1 SQVTM and CDR2 ANQGSEA. The CDR3 nucleotides read TGCAGCGCCAGAAAAGGGGGGACTAGCGGGGTAGTTGAGCAGTTCTTC. Residues: CSARKGGTSGVVEQFF.

The chain links TRBV24-1 to TRBJ2-3, with a tentative D call TRBD1 (5 bases). V was pared by 4 bases and J by 2 bases, with 15 bases between. CDR3 size: 16 residues. Looked up from germline, CDR1 is KGHDR and CDR2 is SFDVKD. The CDR3 protein is CATSDMTATNTDTQYF. The CDR3, as DNA: TGTGCCACCAGTGACATGACAGCAACCAACACAGATACGCAGTATTTT.

This clonotype was detected only a few times. This chain connects TRBV30 to TRBJ2-3, with 13 bases identical to TRBD2. CDR1 and CDR2 (germline): GTSNPN, SVGIG (reference sequence). The CDR3 has 16 residues. With V trimmed by 0 bases and J by 4 bases, 4 bases remained unmatched. The CDR3 DNA follows: TGTGCCTGGAGTGTAGGTACTAGCGGGAGGGCAGATACGCAGTATTTT. It yields the protein CAWSVGTSGRADTQYF.

There are a few counts of this clonotype. This CDR3 is CASTRRSGRYYGYTF. The CDR3 DNA reads TGTGCCAGCACCCGACGTTCTGGACGGTACTATGGCTACACCTTC. This chain uses TRBV12-3 or TRBV12-4 with TRBJ1-2; D is unclear. The CDR3 runs 15 residues. Trimming pared 7 bases from V and 3 bases from J, leaving 18 bases between.

This clonotype was recorded many times. The chain is built from TRBV29-1 and TRBJ2-5; D not certain. This CDR3 spans 13 amino acids. In germline, CDR1 is SQVTM, CDR2 ANQGSEA. The V end lost 6 bases, the J end lost 1 base, and 12 bases lay between the germline ends. The CDR3 sequence is CSVKRTFQETQYF. CDR3 DNA sequence: TGCAGCGTCAAAAGGACGTTCCAAGAGACCCAGTACTTC.

This clonotype was seen a handful of times. The V and J genes are TRBV20-1 and TRBJ2-1, with D possibly being TRBD2 (6 bases). The V and J ends lost 0 bases and 5 bases respectively, with 14 bases between them. Germline values: CDR1 DFQATT, CDR2 SNEGSKA (reference sequence). CDR3 length: 15 amino acids. The CDR3 sequence is CSARDVATRNNEQFF. The CDR3 region has the DNA TGCAGTGCTAGAGATGTGGCGACTAGGAACAATGAGCAGTTCTTC.

The CDR3 is CASTGLGGQQYF. In nucleotides, the CDR3 is TGTGCCAGCACAGGGCTGGGGGGCCAGCAGTACTTC. The chain couples TRBV25-1 to TRBJ2-7, with D perhaps assigned TRBD1 or TRBD2 (6 bases each). The CDR3 is made up of 12 amino acids. Trimming pared 7 bases from V and 8 bases from J, leaving 15 bases between. The germline CDR1 and CDR2 sequences are MGHDK and SYGVNS.

This clonotype has a handful of counts. This chain links TRBV12-3 or TRBV12-4 with TRBJ1-1; 7 bases align to TRBD1. The CDR3 spans 14 residues. Trimming at V came to 6 bases and at J to 0 bases, leaving 4 bases not matched to a gene. CDR3: CASSRTGVNTEAFF. As DNA, the CDR3 is TGTGCCAGCAGCCGCACAGGGGTGAACACTGAAGCTTTCTTT.

This clonotype has only a few counts. The CDR3 nucleotides are TGTGCCAGCAGTTCCGGGACAGGGGGCTCCTATGGCTACACCTTC. Its translation: CASSSGTGGSYGYTF. This sequence joins TRBV12-3 or TRBV12-4 and TRBJ1-2; the match to TRBD1 covers 12 bases. Trimming removed 4 bases from V and 4 bases from J; junction bases left unmatched: 4. The CDR3 length is 15 residues.

This clonotype has a handful of counts. The V gene is TRBV19, the J gene TRBJ2-3; 7 bases fit TRBD1. V lost 4 bases to trimming and J lost 4 bases; unmatched junction nucleotides: 2. The CDR3 has 13 amino acids. Germline V gene lookup returns CDR1 LNHDA and CDR2 SQIVND (reference sequence). CDR3 residues: CASSTGQPDTQYF. CDR3 bases: TGTGCCAGTAGTACGGGACAGCCAGATACGCAGTATTTT.

This clonotype appeared once. This chain uses TRBV5-6 with TRBJ2-7; D possibly matches TRBD1 or TRBD2 (6 bases each). Germline CDR1 is SGHDT and CDR2 is YYEEEE. V lost 0 bases and J 2 bases, leaving 9 bases between the germline ends. The CDR3 runs 14 residues. The CDR3, as DNA: TGTGCCAGCAGCTTGGGCCGGGGGCCCTACGAGCAGTACTTC. This encodes CASSLGRGPYEQYF. The full variable domain, its missing parts supplied by reference TRBV5-6 and TRBJ2-7, is DAGVTQSPTHLIKTRGQQVTLRCSPKSGHDTVSWYQQALGQGPQFIFQYYEEEERQRGNFPDRFSGHQFPNYSSELNVNALLLGDSALYLCASSLGRGPYEQYFGPGTRLTVT.

This clonotype was counted a few times. The gene calls are TRBV6-5 and TRBJ2-1; D may correspond to TRBD1 or TRBD2 (5 bases each). Germline V gene data show CDR1 as MNHEY and CDR2 as SVGAGI. The CDR3 is 14 residues long. Trimming pared 4 bases from V and 3 bases from J, leaving 10 bases between. CDR3 amino acids: CASSSGPIYNEQFF. The DNA of the CDR3 is TGTGCCAGCAGTTCGGGACCGATCTACAATGAGCAGTTCTTC.

CDR3 nucleotides: TGCGCCAGCCGGCCCGGTGTACAGGGGACCACTGAAGCTTTCTTT. This sequence encodes CASRPGVQGTTEAFF. This chain joins TRBV5-1 and TRBJ1-1; 7 nucleotides align to TRBD1. The CDR3 has 15 residues. The germline gives CDR1 SGHRS, CDR2 YFSETQ. The trim removed 7 bases at V and 4 bases at J, leaving 13 bases unmatched. Variable domain in full (rest from reference TRBV5-1 and TRBJ1-1): KAGVTQTPRYLIKTRGQQVTLSCSPISGHRSVSWYQQTPGQGLQFLFEYFSETQRNKGNFPGRFSGRQFSNSRSEMNVSTLELGDSALYLCASRPGVQGTTEAFFGQGTRLTVV.

This clonotype appeared many times. V gene TRBV6-6 combines with J gene TRBJ1-6; TRBD1 matches 7 bases. Germline CDR1 and CDR2: MNHNY and SVGAGI (reference sequence). V was pared by 11 bases and J by 8 bases, with 9 bases of the junction left unmatched. This CDR3 has 13 amino acids. DNA for the CDR3: TGTGCCGGGAAGGGGACAGAGTATTCACCCCTCCACTTT. Translation: CAGKGTEYSPLHF.

This clonotype came up many times. In nucleotides, the CDR3 is TGTGCCAGTGTACCGGGACTAAACTTCTACGAGCAGTACTTC. Its protein product is CASVPGLNFYEQYF. The chain joins TRBV11-2 to TRBJ2-7; TRBD2 aligns across 7 bases. V was pared by 9 bases and J by 3 bases, with 11 bases of the junction left unmatched. Germline V gene sequence: CDR1 SGHAT, CDR2 FQNNGV. The CDR3 has 14 amino acids.

This clonotype was seen a handful of times. V usage is TRBV3-1 and J usage is TRBJ2-1; D not certain. This CDR3 has 13 amino acids. Germline CDR1 reads LGHDT; CDR2 reads YNNKEL (reference sequence). Trimming shortened V by 1 base and J by 6 bases, and 7 bases separated the two germline ends. DNA of the CDR3: TGTGCCAGCAGCCAAGGACCTAGCAATGAGCAGTTCTTC. It translates to CASSQGPSNEQFF.

The V call is TRBV11-3, the J call TRBJ1-1; D gene uncertain. The germline V and J ends were trimmed by 3 bases and 6 bases, with 11 bases remaining between them. Germline CDR1 SGHNT, CDR2 YENEEA. This CDR3 has 13 amino acids. CDR3 coding DNA: TGTGCCAGCAGCTTCCCCGGCCCCTCTGAAGCTTTCTTT. It specifies CASSFPGPSEAFF.